A selection of T cell receptor beta chains follows, all from one sample in a study of identical twins. TCRdb ran MiXCR on the 5' RACE reads and lists one entry per CDR3 protein. The sample has around 450,000 distinct CDR3 sequences; 11% to 15% are singletons. These data were also filed under a second study, of yellow fever vaccine responses in identical twins.

Sequenced: CD4+ T cells sorted from blood. The receptors derive from a woman in her late teens or twenties in good health. Each CDR3 is given with its conserved first and last residue. The D gene is left open where the match is weak. A clone size is listed for some rows: how often the clone was seen (once, few, many), or a class if it is expanded.

>TRBJ2-5|few|TRBV5-1|NA
TGCGCCAGCAGCCCACAGGGAGGGCCGCCTCAAGAGACCCAGTACTTC
CASSPQGGPPQETQYF
>TRBJ2-5|NA|TRBV9|NA
TGTGCCAGCAGCACCCTCGGAGGCGGTGGAGAGACCCAGTACTTC
CASSTLGGGGETQYF
>TRBJ2-3|NA|TRBV19|TRBD1
TGTGCCAGTAGAGCACAACCGGGACAGGGCACGCAGTATTTT
CASRAQPGQGTQYF
>TRBJ2-1|many|TRBV6-1|TRBD1
TGTGCCAGCACCCGGAAAGGGACAGGGGACTACAATGAGCAGTTCTTC
CASTRKGTGDYNEQFF
>TRBJ2-7|NA|TRBV12-3/TRBV12-4|NA
TGTGCCAGCAGCTATCCTACCGGGCCACAAGGCTACGAGCACTACTTC
CASSYPTGPQGYEHYF
>TRBJ2-7|few|TRBV14|NA
TGTGCCAGCAGCCAAGTTCCCTACGAGCAGTACTTC
CASSQVPYEQYF
>TRBJ2-5|few|TRBV20-1|NA
TGCAGTGCTAGAGATCCCCTGGGACCGACCCAGTACTTC
CSARDPLGPTQYF
>TRBJ1-6|few|TRBV5-1|TRBD1
TGCGCCAGCAGCTTAAAACAGGGGTCCTATAATTCACCCCTCCACTTT
CASSLKQGSYNSPLHF
>TRBJ2-1|NA|TRBV20-1|NA
TGCAGTGCTAGAGGGGGTGACACCTACAATGAGCAGTTCTTC
CSARGGDTYNEQFF
>TRBJ2-7|few|TRBV5-1|NA
TGCGCCAGCAGACTAAAGGCAAACGAGCAGTACTTC
CASRLKANEQYF
>TRBJ2-3|many|TRBV12-3/TRBV12-4|TRBD2
TGTGCCAGCAGTTTCGGCGGGGGAGGGGCAGATACGCAGTATTTT
CASSFGGGGADTQYF
>TRBJ1-1|NA|TRBV3-1|TRBD1
TGTGCCAGCAGCCAAGGGACAGGATGGACTGAAGCTTTCTTT
CASSQGTGWTEAFF
>TRBJ2-1|NA|TRBV13|NA
TGTGCCAGCAGCTCTAAAGGGAAGGGCTGGGCGGGTGAGCAGTTCTTC
CASSSKGKGWAGEQFF
>TRBJ2-4|many|TRBV9|TRBD1
TGTGCCAGCAGCGTCACAGGGGACACCAGTGACATTCAGTACTTC
CASSVTGDTSDIQYF
>TRBJ2-1|many|TRBV20-1|NA
TGCAGTGCTAGAGCCCACAATTGGGATGAGCAGTTCTTC
CSARAHNWDEQFF
>TRBJ2-3|few|TRBV7-9|NA
TGTGCCAGCAGCTCGACTGGACAGAATCCCACAGATACGCAGTATTTT
CASSSTGQNPTDTQYF
>TRBJ2-2|many|TRBV5-1|NA
TGCGCCAGCATCTGGGGGGCTAGCGGTAACACCGGGGAGCTGTTTTTT
CASIWGASGNTGELFF
>TRBJ1-5|few|TRBV7-8|TRBD1
TGTGCCAGCAGCCCTGGGACAGGTGGTCATCAGCCCCAGCATTTT
CASSPGTGGHQPQHF
>TRBJ2-2|NA|TRBV11-2|TRBD2
TGTGCCAGCAGCATACGGGGGGGCGTACGGACCGGGGAGCTGTTTTTT
CASSIRGGVRTGELFF
>TRBJ2-4|few|TRBV5-6|TRBD1
TGTGCCAGCAATGGACAGGTCTTAGGGAAAGCCAAAAACATTCAGTACTTC
CASNGQVLGKAKNIQYF
>TRBJ2-3|NA|TRBV5-1|TRBD2
TGCGCCAGCAGTTACTCGGGACTAGCGCCAGATACGCAGTATTTT
CASSYSGLAPDTQYF
>TRBJ2-3|NA|TRBV6-5|NA
TGTGCCAGCAGTTTCAGGGTGTCGGGCACAGATACGCAGTATTTT
CASSFRVSGTDTQYF
>TRBJ2-7|few|TRBV3-1|TRBD2
TGTGCCAGCGTTACTTTGCTTGGTAGCGGGGCGTTCGAGCAGTACTTC
CASVTLLGSGAFEQYF
>TRBJ2-5|few|TRBV6-1|NA
TGTGCCAGCAGTCGGGGCTATGGGGCAGAGACCCAGTACTTC
CASSRGYGAETQYF
>TRBJ2-3|few|TRBV15|NA
TGTGCCACCAGCACAGGGTGGGGAGATACGCAGTATTTT
CATSTGWGDTQYF
>TRBJ2-5|NA|TRBV6-5|TRBD2
TGTGCCAGCAGTTACGGCGGGACTAGCGGAGGGGAGACCCAGTACTTC
CASSYGGTSGGETQYF
>TRBJ2-7|NA|TRBV7-2|NA
TGTGCCAGCAGCTTAATAAGGAGCTCCTACGAGCAGTACTTC
CASSLIRSSYEQYF
>TRBJ2-5|NA|TRBV3-1|NA
TGTGCCAGCAGCTCAACCACAGGGATTGGGGGCCAAGAGACCCAGTACTTC
CASSSTTGIGGQETQYF